This T cell receptor beta chain was observed in a study of blood T cell repertoires in COVID-19. CDR3 length equals 16 residues. Germline-derived CDR1 and CDR2 are LGHDT and YNNKEL (reference sequence). V was pared by 1 base and J by 7 bases, with 19 bases between. Profiled with immunoSEQ multiplex PCR; TCRdb holds only in-frame clones, not every one. The table includes around 200,000 clones, around 80% detected once. What was sequenced was PBMCs or T cells enriched from blood (not recorded which). The receptor was derived from a woman between 40 and 50 years old with acute COVID-19. The V call is TRBV3-1 (or the pseudogene TRBV3-2), the J call TRBJ1-2; D not certain. This CDR3 reads CASSQANSAGFRGYTF. The DNA of the CDR3 is TGTGCCAGCAGCCAAGCGAACTCGGCCGGGTTCCGTGGCTACACCTTC.